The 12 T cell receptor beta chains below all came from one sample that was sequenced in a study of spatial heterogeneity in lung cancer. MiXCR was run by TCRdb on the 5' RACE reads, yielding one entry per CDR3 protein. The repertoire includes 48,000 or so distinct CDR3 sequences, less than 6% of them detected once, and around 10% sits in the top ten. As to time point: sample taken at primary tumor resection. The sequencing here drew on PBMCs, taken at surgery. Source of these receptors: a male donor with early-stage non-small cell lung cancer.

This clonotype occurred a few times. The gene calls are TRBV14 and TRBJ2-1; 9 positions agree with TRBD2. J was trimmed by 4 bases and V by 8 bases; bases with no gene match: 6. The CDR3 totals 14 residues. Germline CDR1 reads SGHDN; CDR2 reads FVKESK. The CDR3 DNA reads TGTGCCAGCCGTGGAGCGGGAGGTTACAATGAGCAGTTCTTC. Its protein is CASRGAGGYNEQFF.

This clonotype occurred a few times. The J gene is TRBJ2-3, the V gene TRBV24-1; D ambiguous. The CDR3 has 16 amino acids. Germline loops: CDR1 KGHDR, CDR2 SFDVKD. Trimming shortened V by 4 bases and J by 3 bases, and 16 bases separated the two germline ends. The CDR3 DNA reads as TGTGCCACCAGTGAAGAAACAGCATTGGGTACAGATACGCAGTATTTT. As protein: CATSEETALGTDTQYF.

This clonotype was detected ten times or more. This CDR3 is CASSTPVGDRGYNEQFF. CDR3 DNA sequence: TGTGCCAGCAGCACCCCGGTGGGGGACAGGGGTTACAATGAGCAGTTCTTC. The rearrangement joins TRBV7-9 to TRBJ2-1, with 10 bases fitting TRBD1. The CDR3 covers 17 residues. The V segment lost 5 bases and the J segment 4 bases; nucleotides outside the gene matches: 11. Looked up from germline, CDR1 is SEHNR and CDR2 is FQNEAQ (reference sequence).

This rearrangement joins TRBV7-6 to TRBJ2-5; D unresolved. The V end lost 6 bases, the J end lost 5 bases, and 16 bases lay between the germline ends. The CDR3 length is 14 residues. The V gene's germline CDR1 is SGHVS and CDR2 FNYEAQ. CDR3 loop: CASSFLQNGETQYF. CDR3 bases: TGTGCCAGCAGTTTCCTCCAGAATGGGGAGACCCAGTACTTC.

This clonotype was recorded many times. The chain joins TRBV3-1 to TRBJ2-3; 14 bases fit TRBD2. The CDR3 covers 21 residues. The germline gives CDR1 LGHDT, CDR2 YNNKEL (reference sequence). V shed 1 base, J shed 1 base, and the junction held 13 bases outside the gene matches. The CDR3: CASSQVGPGTSGRGGTDTQYF. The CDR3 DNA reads TGTGCCAGCAGCCAAGTGGGACCCGGGACTAGCGGGAGAGGGGGCACAGATACGCAGTATTTT.

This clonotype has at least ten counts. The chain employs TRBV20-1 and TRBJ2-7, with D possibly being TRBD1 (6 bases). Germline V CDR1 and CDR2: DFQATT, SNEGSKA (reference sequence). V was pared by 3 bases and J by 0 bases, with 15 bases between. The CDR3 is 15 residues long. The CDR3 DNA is TGCAGTGCTAGCTTCAGGGGTCTAGGCTCCTACGAGCAGTACTTC. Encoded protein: CSASFRGLGSYEQYF.

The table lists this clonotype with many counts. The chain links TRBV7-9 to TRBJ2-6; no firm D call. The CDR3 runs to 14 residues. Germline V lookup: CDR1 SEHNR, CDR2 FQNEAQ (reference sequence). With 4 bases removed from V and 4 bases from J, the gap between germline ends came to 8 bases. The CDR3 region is CASSSVSGANVLTF. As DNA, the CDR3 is TGTGCCAGCAGCTCCGTATCCGGGGCCAACGTCCTGACTTTC.

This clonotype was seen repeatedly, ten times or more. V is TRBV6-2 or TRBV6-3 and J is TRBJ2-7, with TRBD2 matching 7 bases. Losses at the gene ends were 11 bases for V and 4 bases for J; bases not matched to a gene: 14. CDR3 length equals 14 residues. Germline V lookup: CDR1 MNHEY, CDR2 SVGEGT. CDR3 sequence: CASGDYLKGYEQYF. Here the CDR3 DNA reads TGTGCCTCCGGGGACTATCTTAAGGGGTACGAGCAGTACTTC.

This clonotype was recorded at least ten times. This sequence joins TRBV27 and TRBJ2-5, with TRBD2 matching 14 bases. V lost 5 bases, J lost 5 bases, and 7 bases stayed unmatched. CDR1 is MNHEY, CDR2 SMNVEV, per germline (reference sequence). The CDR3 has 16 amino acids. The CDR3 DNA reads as TGTGCCAGCAGTCGGGGACTAGCGGGAGTAGGGGAGACCCAGTACTTC. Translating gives CASSRGLAGVGETQYF.

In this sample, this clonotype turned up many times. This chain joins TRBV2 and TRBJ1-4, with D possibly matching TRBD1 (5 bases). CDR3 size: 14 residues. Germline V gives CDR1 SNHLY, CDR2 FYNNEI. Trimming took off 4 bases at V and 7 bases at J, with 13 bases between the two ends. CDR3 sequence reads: CASSGRGAGEKLFF. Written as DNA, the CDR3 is TGTGCCAGCAGTGGTAGGGGTGCGGGTGAAAAACTGTTTTTT.

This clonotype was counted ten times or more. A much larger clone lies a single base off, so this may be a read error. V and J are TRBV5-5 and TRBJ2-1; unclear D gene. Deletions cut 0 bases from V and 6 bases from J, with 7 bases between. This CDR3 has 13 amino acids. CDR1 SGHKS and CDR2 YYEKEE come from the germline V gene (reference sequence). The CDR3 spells CASSLEGFNEQFF. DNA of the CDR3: TGTGCCAGCAGCTTGGAAGGGTTCAATGAGCAGTTCTTC.

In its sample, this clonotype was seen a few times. CDR3 coding DNA: TGTGCCACCAGCAGAGTAAGCGGGAGGGTCCATGAGCAGTTCTTC. It encodes CATSRVSGRVHEQFF. V and J are TRBV15 and TRBJ2-1; 10 nucleotides agree with TRBD2. The length of the CDR3 is 15 residues. Germline V gene data show CDR1 as LNHNV and CDR2 as YYDKDF (reference sequence). The J segment lost 8 bases and the V segment lost 1 base, leaving 5 bases of the junction unmatched.